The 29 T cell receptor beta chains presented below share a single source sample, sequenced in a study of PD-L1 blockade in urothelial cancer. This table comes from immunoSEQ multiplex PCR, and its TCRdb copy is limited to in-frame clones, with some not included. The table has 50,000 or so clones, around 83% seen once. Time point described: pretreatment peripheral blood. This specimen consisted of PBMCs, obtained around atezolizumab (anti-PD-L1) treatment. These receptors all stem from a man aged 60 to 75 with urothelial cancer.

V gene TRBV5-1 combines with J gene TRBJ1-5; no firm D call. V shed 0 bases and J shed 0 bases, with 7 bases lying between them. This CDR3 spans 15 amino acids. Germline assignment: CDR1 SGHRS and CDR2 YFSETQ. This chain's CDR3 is CASSLGGFSNQPQHF. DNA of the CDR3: TGCGCCAGCAGCTTGGGAGGGTTTAGCAATCAGCCCCAGCATTTT.

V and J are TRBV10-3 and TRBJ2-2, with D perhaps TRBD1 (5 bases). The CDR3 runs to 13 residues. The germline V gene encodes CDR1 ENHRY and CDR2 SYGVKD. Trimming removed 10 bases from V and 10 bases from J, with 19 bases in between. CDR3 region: CANAQGVREELFF. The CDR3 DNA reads TGTGCCAATGCCCAAGGGGTTCGAGAGGAGCTGTTTTTT.

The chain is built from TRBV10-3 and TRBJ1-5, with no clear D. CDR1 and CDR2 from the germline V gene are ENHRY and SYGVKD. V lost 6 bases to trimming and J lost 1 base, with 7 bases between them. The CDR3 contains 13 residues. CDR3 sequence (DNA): TGTGCCATCAGCACGGAGAGCAATCAGCCCCAGCATTTT. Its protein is CAISTESNQPQHF.

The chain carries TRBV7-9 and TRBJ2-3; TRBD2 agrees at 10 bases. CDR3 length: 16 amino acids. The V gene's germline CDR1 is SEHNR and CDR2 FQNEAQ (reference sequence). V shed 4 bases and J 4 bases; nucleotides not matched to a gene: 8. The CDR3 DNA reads TGTGCCAGCAGCTCCCTAGCGGGGGCCGCCGCAGATACGCAGTATTTT. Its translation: CASSSLAGAAADTQYF.

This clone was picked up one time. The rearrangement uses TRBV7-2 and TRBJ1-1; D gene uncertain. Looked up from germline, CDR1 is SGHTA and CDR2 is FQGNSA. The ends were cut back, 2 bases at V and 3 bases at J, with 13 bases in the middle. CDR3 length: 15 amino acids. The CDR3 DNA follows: TGTGCCAGCAGCTTATTCCCCTTACTGGACACTGAAGCTTTCTTT. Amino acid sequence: CASSLFPLLDTEAFF. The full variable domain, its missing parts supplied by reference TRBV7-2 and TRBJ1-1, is GAGVSQSPSNKVTEKGKDVELRCDPISGHTALYWYRQSLGQGLEFLIYFQGNSAPDKSGLPSDRFSAERTGGSVSTLTIQRTQQEDSAVYLCASSLFPLLDTEAFFGQGTRLTVV.

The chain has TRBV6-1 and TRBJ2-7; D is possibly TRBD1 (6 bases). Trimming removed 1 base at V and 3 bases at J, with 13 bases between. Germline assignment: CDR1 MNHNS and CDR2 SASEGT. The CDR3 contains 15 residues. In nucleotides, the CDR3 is TGTGCCAGCAGTGAAGGGCAGGACAGCCTCTACGAGCAGTACTTC. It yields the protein CASSEGQDSLYEQYF.

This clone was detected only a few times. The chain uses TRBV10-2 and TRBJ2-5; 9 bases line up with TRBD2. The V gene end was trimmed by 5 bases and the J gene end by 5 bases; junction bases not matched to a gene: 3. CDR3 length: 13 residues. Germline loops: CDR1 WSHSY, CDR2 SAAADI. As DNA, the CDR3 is TGCGCCAGCAGTTGGAGCGGGAGGGAGACCCAGTACTTC. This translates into CASSWSGRETQYF.

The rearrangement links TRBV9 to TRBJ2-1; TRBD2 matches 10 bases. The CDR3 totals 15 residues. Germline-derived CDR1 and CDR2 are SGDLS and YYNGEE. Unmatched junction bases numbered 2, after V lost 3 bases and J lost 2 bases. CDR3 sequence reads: CASSATSGAYNEQFF. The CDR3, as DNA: TGTGCCAGCAGCGCAACTAGCGGGGCCTACAATGAGCAGTTCTTC.

The CDR3 DNA follows: TGTGCCAGCAGCTTGGTTAGGCCCTCGGGGCAGCCCCAGCATTTT. This sequence encodes CASSLVRPSGQPQHF. The chain couples TRBV5-8 to TRBJ1-5; D not certain. Germline V gives CDR1 SGHTS, CDR2 YDEGEE. V was trimmed by 0 bases and J by 7 bases, leaving 14 bases between them. The CDR3 loop spans 15 amino acids.

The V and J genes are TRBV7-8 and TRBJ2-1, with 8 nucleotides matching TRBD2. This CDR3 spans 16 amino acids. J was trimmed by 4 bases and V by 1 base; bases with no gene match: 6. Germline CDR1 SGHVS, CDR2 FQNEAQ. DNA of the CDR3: TGTGCCAGCAGCTTAGGGTCGACGGGAGGGTACAATGAGCAGTTCTTC. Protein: CASSLGSTGGYNEQFF.

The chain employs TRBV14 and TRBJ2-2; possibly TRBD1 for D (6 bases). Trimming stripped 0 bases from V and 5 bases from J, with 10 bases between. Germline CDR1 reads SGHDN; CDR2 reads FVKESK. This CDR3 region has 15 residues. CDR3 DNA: TGTGCCAGCAGCCAAGACAGGGGTTGGACCGGGGAGCTGTTTTTT. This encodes CASSQDRGWTGELFF.

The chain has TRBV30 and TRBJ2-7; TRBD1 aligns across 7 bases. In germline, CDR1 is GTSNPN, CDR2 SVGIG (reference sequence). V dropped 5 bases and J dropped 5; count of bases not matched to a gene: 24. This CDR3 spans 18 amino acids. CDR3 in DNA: TGTGCCTGGGGTGGGGCACGCATAGGGACAGCTTCCACCCACGAGCAGTACTTC. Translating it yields CAWGGARIGTASTHEQYF.

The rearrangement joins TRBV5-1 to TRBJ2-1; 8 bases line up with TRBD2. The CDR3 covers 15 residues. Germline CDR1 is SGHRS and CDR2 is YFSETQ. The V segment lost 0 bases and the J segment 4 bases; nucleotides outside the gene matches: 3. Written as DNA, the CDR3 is TGCGCCAGCAGCTTGGTAACGGGAGGGTACAATGAGCAGTTCTTC. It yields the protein CASSLVTGGYNEQFF.

The CDR3 sequence is CASSYSGTKSQPQHF. Written as DNA, the CDR3 is TGTGCCAGCAGTTACTCAGGGACAAAGTCGCAGCCCCAGCATTTT. The chain carries TRBV6-5 and TRBJ1-5, with D possibly being TRBD1 (6 bases). CDR1 is MNHEY and CDR2 is SVGAGI in the germline V gene. The CDR3 has 15 residues. The V gene lost 0 bases and the J gene lost 7 bases, with 13 bases spanning the gap.

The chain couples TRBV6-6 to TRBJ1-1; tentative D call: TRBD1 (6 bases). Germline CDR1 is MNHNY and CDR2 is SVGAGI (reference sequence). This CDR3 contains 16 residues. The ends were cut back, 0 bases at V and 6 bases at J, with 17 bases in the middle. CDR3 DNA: TGTGCCAGCAGTTACTCGAGCCCCCGACAGGTCCCTGAAGCTTTCTTT. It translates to CASSYSSPRQVPEAFF.

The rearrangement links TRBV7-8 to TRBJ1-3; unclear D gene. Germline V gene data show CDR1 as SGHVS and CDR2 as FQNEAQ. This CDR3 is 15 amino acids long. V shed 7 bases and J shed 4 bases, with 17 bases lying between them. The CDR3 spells CASKSAQTFGNTIYF. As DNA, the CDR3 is TGTGCCAGCAAGAGCGCGCAAACATTCGGAAACACCATATATTTT.

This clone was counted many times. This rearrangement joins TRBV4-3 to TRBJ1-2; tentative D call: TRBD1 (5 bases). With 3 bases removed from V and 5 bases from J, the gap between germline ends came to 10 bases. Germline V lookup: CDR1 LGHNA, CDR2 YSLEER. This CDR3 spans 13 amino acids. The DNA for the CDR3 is TGCGCCAGCAGCCAGTCGGGGGTTTATGGCTACACCTTC. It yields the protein CASSQSGVYGYTF.

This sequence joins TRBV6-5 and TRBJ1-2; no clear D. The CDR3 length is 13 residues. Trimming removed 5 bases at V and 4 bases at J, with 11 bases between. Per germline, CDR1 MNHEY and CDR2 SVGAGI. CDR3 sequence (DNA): TGTGCCAGCAGTCCGACACAAAGCTATGGCTACACCTTC. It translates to CASSPTQSYGYTF.

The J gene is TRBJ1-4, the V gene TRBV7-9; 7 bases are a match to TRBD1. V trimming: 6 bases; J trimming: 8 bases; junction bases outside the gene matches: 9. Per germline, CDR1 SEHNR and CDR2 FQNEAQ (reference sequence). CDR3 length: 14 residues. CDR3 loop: CASRTDRVGEKLFF. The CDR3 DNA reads TGTGCCAGCAGAACCGACAGGGTCGGCGAAAAACTGTTTTTT. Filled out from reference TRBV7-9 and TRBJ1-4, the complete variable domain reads DTGVSQNPRHKITKRGQNVTFRCDPISEHNRLYWYRQTLGQGPEFLTYFQNEAQLEKSRLLSDRFSAERPKGSFSTLEIQRTEQGDSAMYLCASRTDRVGEKLFFGSGTQLSVL.

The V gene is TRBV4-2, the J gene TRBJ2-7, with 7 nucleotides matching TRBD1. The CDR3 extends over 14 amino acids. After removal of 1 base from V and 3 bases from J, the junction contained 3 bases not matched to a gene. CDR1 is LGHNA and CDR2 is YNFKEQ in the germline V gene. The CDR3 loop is CASSQGGQIYEQYF. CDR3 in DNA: TGTGCCAGCAGCCAAGGGGGACAGATCTACGAGCAGTACTTC.

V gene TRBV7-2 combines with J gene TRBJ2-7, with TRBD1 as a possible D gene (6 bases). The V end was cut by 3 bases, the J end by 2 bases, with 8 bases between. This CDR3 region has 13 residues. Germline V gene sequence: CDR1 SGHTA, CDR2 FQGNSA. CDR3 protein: CASSFRQAYEQYF. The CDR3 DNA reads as TGTGCCAGCAGCTTTAGACAGGCCTACGAGCAGTACTTC.

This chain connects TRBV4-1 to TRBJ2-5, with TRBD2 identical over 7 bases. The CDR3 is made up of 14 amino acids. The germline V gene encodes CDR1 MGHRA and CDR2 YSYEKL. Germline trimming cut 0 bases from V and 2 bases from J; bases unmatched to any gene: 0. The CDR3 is CASSQEGGQETQYF. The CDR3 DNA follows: TGCGCCAGCAGCCAAGAGGGAGGGCAAGAGACCCAGTACTTC.

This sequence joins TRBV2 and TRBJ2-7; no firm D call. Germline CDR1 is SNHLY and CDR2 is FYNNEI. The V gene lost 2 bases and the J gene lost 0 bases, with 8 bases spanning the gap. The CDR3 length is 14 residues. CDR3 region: CASSEKVSSYEQYF. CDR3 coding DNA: TGTGCCAGCAGTGAAAAAGTGAGCTCCTACGAGCAGTACTTC. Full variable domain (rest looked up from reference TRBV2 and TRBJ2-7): EPEVTQTPSHQVTQMGQEVILRCVPISNHLYFYWYRQILGQKVEFLVSFYNNEISEKSEIFDDQFSVERPDGSNFTLKIRSTKLEDSAMYFCASSEKVSSYEQYFGPGTRLTVT.

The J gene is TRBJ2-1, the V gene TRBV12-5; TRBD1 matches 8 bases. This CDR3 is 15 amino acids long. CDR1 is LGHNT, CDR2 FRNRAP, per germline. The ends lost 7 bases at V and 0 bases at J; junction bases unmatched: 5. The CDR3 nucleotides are TGTGCTAGTGACCCCGGGACAGGCTCCTACAATGAGCAGTTCTTC. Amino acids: CASDPGTGSYNEQFF.

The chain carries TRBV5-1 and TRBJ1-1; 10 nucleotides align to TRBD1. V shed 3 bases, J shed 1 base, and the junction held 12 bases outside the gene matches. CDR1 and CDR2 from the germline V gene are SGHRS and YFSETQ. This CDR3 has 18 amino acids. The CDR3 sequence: CASSSLRTGGSPNTEAFF. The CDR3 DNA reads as TGCGCCAGCAGCTCGCTACGGACAGGGGGGTCCCCGAACACTGAAGCTTTCTTT.

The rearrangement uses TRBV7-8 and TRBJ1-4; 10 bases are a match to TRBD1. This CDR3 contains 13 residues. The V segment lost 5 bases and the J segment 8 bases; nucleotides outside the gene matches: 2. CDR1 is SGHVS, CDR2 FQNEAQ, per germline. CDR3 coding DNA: TGTGCCAGCAGCCTGGGACAGGGGGAAAAACTGTTTTTT. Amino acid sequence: CASSLGQGEKLFF.

CDR3 amino acids: CASSFLTSGLTDTQYF. In nucleotides, the CDR3 is TGCGCCAGCAGCTTCCTGACTAGCGGCCTCACAGATACGCAGTATTTT. The chain combines TRBV5-1 with TRBJ2-3, with 9 bases identical to TRBD2. V dropped 2 bases and J dropped 2; count of bases not matched to a gene: 6. The CDR3 runs 16 residues. Germline V gene lookup returns CDR1 SGHRS and CDR2 YFSETQ.

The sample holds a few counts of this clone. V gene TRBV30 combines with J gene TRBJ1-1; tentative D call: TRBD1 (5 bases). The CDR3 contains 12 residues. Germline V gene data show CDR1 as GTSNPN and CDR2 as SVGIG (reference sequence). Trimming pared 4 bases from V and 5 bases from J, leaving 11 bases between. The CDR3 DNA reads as TGTGCCTGGAAAAAGGGGATAACTGAAGCTTTCTTT. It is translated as CAWKKGITEAFF.

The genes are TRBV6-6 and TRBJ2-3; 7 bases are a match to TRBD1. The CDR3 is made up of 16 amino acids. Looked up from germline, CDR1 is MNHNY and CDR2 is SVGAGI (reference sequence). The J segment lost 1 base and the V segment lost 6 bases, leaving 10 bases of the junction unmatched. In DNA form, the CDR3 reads TGTGCCAGCAGAGCGAACAGGGGTAAGGGCACAGATACGCAGTATTTT. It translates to CASRANRGKGTDTQYF.